This TCR beta chain originates from a study of blood T cell repertoires in COVID-19. About the study: Whether acute or convalescent, the COVID-19 samples came from the United States, Italy and Spain. Sources were T cells, B-cell-depleted T cells, or PBMCs; the material itself was cDNA or gDNA.

Everyone who took part was roughly 18 to 89 years old, and they came from 24 US areas. Cohort 3 donors were reported recovered after two negative PCRs, clearance, or symptom resolution. The data were produced by immunoSEQ multiplex PCR, yet TCRdb's version contains in-frame clones alone and is incomplete. The data show about 200,000 clones, about four fifths seen once. The sequenced sample consisted of PBMCs or T cells enriched from blood (not recorded which). This TCR came from a man aged 40-49 years who had recovered from COVID-19.

The CDR3 nucleotides are TGTGCCAGCAGCTTAGGCGGGGGCACAGATACGCAGTATTTT. This codes for CASSLGGGTDTQYF. The J gene is TRBJ2-3, the V gene TRBV11-3, with D perhaps TRBD2 (6 bases). Deletions cut 1 base from V and 1 base from J, with 6 bases between. Germline V lookup: CDR1 SGHNT, CDR2 YENEEA. The CDR3 has 14 residues.